Below, one T cell receptor beta chain is given with its context. Its antigen is not identified. The data belong to a study of immune evolution from preneoplasia to lung adenocarcinoma. Patients had resection in Japan or China between about 2013 and 2017. This table comes from immunoSEQ multiplex PCR, and its TCRdb copy is limited to in-frame clones, with some not included. The sample holds 4,500 to 5,500 clones, 60% to 85% seen once. V dropped 6 bases and J dropped 2; count of bases not matched to a gene: 7. Germline V gene lookup returns CDR1 SGHAT and CDR2 FQNNGV. CDR3 size: 15 residues. Overall study findings and caveats: From normal lung to invasive adenocarcinoma, top clone frequencies appeared to decrease.

The gene calls are TRBV11-2 and TRBJ1-3; TRBD1 agrees at 7 bases. The sample comprised FFPE adjacent normal lung tissue. This receptor was identified in a donor at least 70 years old with lung adenocarcinoma. CDR3 sequence (DNA): TGTGCCAGCAGGATCTCAGGGGGAGCTGGAAACACCATATATTTT. Amino acid sequence: CASRISGGAGNTIYF. Looking up the rest from reference TRBV11-2 and TRBJ1-3 gives the full variable domain: EAGVAQSPRYKIIEKRQSVAFWCNPISGHATLYWYQQILGQGPKLLIQFQNNGVVDDSQLPKDRFSAERLKGVDSTLKIQPAKLEDSAVYLCASRISGGAGNTIYFGEGSWLTVV.